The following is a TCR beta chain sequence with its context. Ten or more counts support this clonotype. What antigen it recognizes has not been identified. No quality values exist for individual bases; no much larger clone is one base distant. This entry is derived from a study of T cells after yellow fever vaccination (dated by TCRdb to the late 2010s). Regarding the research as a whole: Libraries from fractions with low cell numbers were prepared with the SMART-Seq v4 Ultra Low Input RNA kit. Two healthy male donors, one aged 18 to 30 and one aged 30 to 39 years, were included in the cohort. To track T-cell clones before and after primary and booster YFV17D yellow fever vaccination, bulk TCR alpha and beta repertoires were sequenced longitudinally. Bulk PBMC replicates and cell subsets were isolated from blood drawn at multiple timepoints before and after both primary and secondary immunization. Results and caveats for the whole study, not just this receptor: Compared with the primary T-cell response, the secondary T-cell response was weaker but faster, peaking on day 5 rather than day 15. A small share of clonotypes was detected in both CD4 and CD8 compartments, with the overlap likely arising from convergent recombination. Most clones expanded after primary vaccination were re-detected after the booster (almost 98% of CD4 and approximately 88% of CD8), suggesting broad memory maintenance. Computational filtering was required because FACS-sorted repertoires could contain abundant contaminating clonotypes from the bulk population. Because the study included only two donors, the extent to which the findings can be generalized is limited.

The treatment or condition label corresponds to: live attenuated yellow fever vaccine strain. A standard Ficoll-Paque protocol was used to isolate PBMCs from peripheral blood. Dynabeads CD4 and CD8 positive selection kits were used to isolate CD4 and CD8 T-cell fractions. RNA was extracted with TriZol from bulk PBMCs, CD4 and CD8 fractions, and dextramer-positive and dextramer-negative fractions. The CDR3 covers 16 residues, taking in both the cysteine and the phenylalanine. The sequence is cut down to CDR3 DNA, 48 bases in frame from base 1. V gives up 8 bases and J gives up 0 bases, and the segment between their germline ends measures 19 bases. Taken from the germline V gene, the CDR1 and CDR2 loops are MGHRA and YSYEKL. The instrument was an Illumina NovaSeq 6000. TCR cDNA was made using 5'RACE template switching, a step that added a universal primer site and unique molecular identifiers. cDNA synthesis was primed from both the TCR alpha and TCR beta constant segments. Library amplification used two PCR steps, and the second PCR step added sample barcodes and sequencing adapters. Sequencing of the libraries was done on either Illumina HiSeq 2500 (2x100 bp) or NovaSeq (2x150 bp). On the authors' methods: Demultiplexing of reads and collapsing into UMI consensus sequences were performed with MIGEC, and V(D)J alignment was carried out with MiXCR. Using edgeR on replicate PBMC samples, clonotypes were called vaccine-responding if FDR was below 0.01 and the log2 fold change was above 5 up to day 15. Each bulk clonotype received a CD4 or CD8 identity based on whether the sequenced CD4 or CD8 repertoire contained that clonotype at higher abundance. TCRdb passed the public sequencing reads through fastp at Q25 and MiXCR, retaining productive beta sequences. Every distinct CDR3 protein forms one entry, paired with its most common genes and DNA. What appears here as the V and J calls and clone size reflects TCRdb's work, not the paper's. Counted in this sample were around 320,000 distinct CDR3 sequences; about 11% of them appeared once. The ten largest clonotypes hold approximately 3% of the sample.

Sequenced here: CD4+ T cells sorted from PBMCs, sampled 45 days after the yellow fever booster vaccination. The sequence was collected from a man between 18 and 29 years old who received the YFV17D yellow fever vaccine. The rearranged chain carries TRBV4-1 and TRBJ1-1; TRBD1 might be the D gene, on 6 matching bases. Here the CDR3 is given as CASLGPGHQLNTEAFF. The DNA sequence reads TGCGCCAGCCTAGGACCGGGACACCAGTTGAACACTGAAGCTTTCTTT.